This paragraph reports one T cell receptor (beta chain). Antigen unknown. This entry is derived from a study of cytomegalovirus exposure and HLA in healthy donors. Trimming shortened V by 8 bases and J by 2 bases, and 19 bases separated the two germline ends. Germline V gene data show CDR1 as MNHEY and CDR2 as SVGAGI. This CDR3 region has 15 residues. Study observations and caveats: Likely technical artifact: a cluster of highly shared sequence variants.

Vbeta (60) and Jbeta (13) primers were used in the PCR. Method: immunoSEQ multiplex PCR; TCRdb's copy keeps in-frame clones and lacks some. The sample includes about 120,000 clones, around 80% seen only once; the top ten take 0.2% to 0.25%. Material for sequencing was PBMCs. This clonotype was sampled from a man in his fifties or sixties in good health and CMV-seronegative. The chain combines TRBV6-5 with TRBJ2-7; perhaps TRBD2 as D (6 bases). The CDR3 sequence is CASRSPGTLPYEQYF. CDR3 DNA sequence: TGTGCCAGCCGGAGCCCCGGGACTCTACCCTACGAGCAGTACTTC.